The clone carrying this T cell receptor (beta chain) has more than one count but fewer than ten. The antigen remains undetermined. This specimen belongs to a study of cytomegalovirus exposure and HLA in healthy donors. General study results and limits: Researchers catalogued over 150 TCR beta chains as cytomegalovirus-associated. Within an earlier analysis, most TCR beta V segments proved productive either about 87% or about 30% of the time. Testing in vitro showed a few CMV-associated chains specific for CMV antigens.

Germline-derived CDR1 and CDR2 are MNHEY and SVGAGI. Trimming took 4 bases from V and 8 from J; bases not matched to a gene: 5. The length of the CDR3 is 13 residues. PCR employed 60 Vbeta and 13 Jbeta primers. Original processing notes: Later reanalysis found 60 million to 90 million unique TCR beta chains, around 9.9 million of them shared. The data were produced by immunoSEQ multiplex PCR, yet TCRdb's version contains in-frame clones alone and is incomplete. V and J calls and clone size are given by that table; D and trimming were obtained from the DNA. The table has around 120,000 clones, 80% seen once; the top ten hold 7.5% to 10%.

The sequencing input was PBMCs. The J gene is TRBJ1-3, the V gene TRBV6-5; TRBD1 matches at 7 bases. This TCR derives from a female donor in good health and CMV-seropositive. In DNA, the CDR3 is TGTGCCAGCAGTTCAACAGGGGCGCACACCATATATTTT. Encoded protein: CASSSTGAHTIYF.